A single sample is the source of the 24 T cell receptor beta chains below, sequenced in a study of early T cells in non-severe SARS-CoV-2 infection. TCRdb reprocessed the 5' RACE reads via MiXCR and lists one record per CDR3 protein. The profile shows roughly 100,000 distinct CDR3 sequences, 13% of them singletons. Material for sequencing was whole blood. These receptor sequences come from an adult who was a healthcare worker with PCR-confirmed SARS-CoV-2 infection or an uninfected control (not recorded which).

The chain carries TRBV7-9 and TRBJ2-7; a weak D match, TRBD2 (7 bases). Trimming pared 8 bases from V and 5 bases from J, leaving 19 bases between. In germline, CDR1 is SEHNR, CDR2 FQNEAQ (reference sequence). The CDR3 consists of 14 residues. CDR3 loop: CASGQGGGTNEQYF. CDR3 DNA sequence: TGTGCCAGCGGCCAAGGGGGGGGGACTAACGAGCAGTACTTC.

This clonotype was detected only a few times. V is TRBV5-1 and J is TRBJ2-5, with 7 bases that match TRBD1. V trimming: 0 bases; J trimming: 5 bases; junction bases outside the gene matches: 10. The germline CDR1 and CDR2 sequences are SGHRS and YFSETQ. The CDR3 is made up of 16 amino acids. The CDR3 DNA follows: TGCGCCAGCAGCTTGGGATACAGGGGCTTGGAGGAGACCCAGTACTTC. Its protein is CASSLGYRGLEETQYF.

This clonotype has at least ten counts. The V gene is TRBV10-2, the J gene TRBJ2-1; no reliable D call. Germline V gene data show CDR1 as WSHSY and CDR2 as SAAADI. Trimming removed 7 bases from V and 6 bases from J, with 7 bases in between. The CDR3 is 11 residues long. This chain's CDR3 is CASIQFNEQFF. The CDR3 nucleotides read TGCGCCAGCATACAATTCAATGAGCAGTTCTTC.

The J gene is TRBJ2-3, the V gene TRBV11-2; D tentatively reads TRBD1 or TRBD2 (5 bases each). The CDR3 spans 15 residues. V shed 2 bases and J shed 3 bases, with 12 bases lying between them. CDR1 is SGHAT and CDR2 is FQNNGV in the germline V gene. CDR3 bases: TGTGCCAGCAGCTTAACCCTGGGGGTAACAGATACGCAGTATTTT. It translates to CASSLTLGVTDTQYF. Variable domain in full (rest from reference TRBV11-2 and TRBJ2-3): EAGVAQSPRYKIIEKRQSVAFWCNPISGHATLYWYQQILGQGPKLLIQFQNNGVVDDSQLPKDRFSAERLKGVDSTLKIQPAKLEDSAVYLCASSLTLGVTDTQYFGPGTRLTVL.

The CDR3 bases are TGTGCCACCAGCAAGGGGGGGGGCACAGATACGCAGTATTTT. It codes for CATSKGGGTDTQYF. The J gene is TRBJ2-3, the V gene TRBV15; a possible D gene is TRBD2 (7 bases). V dropped 4 bases and J dropped 1 base, with 9 bases sitting between them. Germline CDR1 and CDR2: LNHNV and YYDKDF (reference sequence). The CDR3 runs 14 residues. Supplemented by reference TRBV15 and TRBJ2-3, the full variable domain reads DAMVIQNPRYQVTQFGKPVTLSCSQTLNHNVMYWYQQKSSQAPKLLFHYYDKDFNNEADTPDNFQSRRPNTSFCFLDIRSPGLGDTAMYLCATSKGGGTDTQYFGPGTRLTVL.

This clonotype showed up just a few times. V is TRBV18 and J is TRBJ2-5; D ambiguous. Germline CDR1 reads KGHSH; CDR2 reads LQKENI. The CDR3 is 13 amino acids. The V gene lost 0 bases and the J gene lost 1 base, with 3 bases spanning the gap. CDR3 amino acids: CASSPPSQETQYF. CDR3 nucleotides: TGTGCCAGCTCACCACCGAGCCAAGAGACCCAGTACTTC.

The chain employs TRBV20-1 and TRBJ2-7; TRBD1 matches at 8 bases. This CDR3 contains 14 residues. In germline, CDR1 is DFQATT, CDR2 SNEGSKA (reference sequence). J gave up 3 bases and V 2 bases, and 6 bases lay outside the gene matches. CDR3 DNA sequence: TGCAGTGCTAGACTAACTACAGGGGGCTACGAGCAGTACTTC. It yields the protein CSARLTTGGYEQYF.

The chain uses TRBV9 and TRBJ2-1; D is undetermined. The CDR3 length is 13 residues. Trimming shortened V by 0 bases and J by 5 bases, and 6 bases separated the two germline ends. Per germline, CDR1 SGDLS and CDR2 YYNGEE. The CDR3 DNA follows: TGTGCCAGCAGCGTAGTACCAGACAATGAGCAGTTCTTC. It yields the protein CASSVVPDNEQFF.

This clonotype was counted at least ten times. The chain links TRBV20-1 to TRBJ1-2; D is unclear. Per germline, CDR1 DFQATT and CDR2 SNEGSKA (reference sequence). Between the trimmed V and J ends, which lost 6 bases and 4 bases, there was a span of 21 bases. The CDR3 extends over 15 amino acids. The DNA for the CDR3 is TGCAGTGCCCGACCCGGACCGCAGTCTTCCTATGGCTACACCTTC. It specifies CSARPGPQSSYGYTF.

This clonotype was recorded a few times. The chain's CDR3 is CASSFVDRSSYEQYF. As DNA, the CDR3 is TGTGCCAGCAGTTTCGTAGACAGGAGCTCCTACGAGCAGTACTTC. The chain combines TRBV28 with TRBJ2-7, with D tentatively TRBD1 (6 bases). Germline V gene data show CDR1 as MDHEN and CDR2 as SYDVKM. The CDR3 totals 15 residues. Between the trimmed V and J ends, which lost 3 bases and 0 bases, there was a span of 12 bases.

The chain is built from TRBV28 and TRBJ2-2; D is undetermined. V was shortened by 8 bases and J by 4 bases, with 5 bases between the two germline ends. The CDR3 consists of 11 residues. Germline V gene lookup returns CDR1 MDHEN and CDR2 SYDVKM. CDR3 in DNA: TGTGCCAGCTTACGCACCGGGGAGCTGTTTTTT. It codes for CASLRTGELFF.

This clonotype was seen more than once but under ten times. This chain uses TRBV6-6 with TRBJ1-6; D perhaps matches TRBD1 (6 bases). Trimming removed 5 bases from V and 0 bases from J, with 17 bases in between. Looked up from germline, CDR1 is MNHNY and CDR2 is SVGAGI (reference sequence). The CDR3 has 18 amino acids. The CDR3 sequence is CASSRQGLLSSYNSPLHF. The CDR3 DNA follows: TGTGCCAGCAGTCGGCAGGGGCTCCTAAGCTCCTATAATTCACCCCTCCACTTT.

This clonotype was recorded at least ten times. This sequence joins TRBV28 and TRBJ1-5, with D possibly being TRBD1 (6 bases). Germline V gives CDR1 MDHEN, CDR2 SYDVKM. V lost 6 bases and J lost 3, with 18 bases in between. This CDR3 spans 16 amino acids. DNA for the CDR3: TGTGCCAGCAGCCGGGGCCGCAGGGGTAACAATCAGCCCCAGCATTTT. Translation: CASSRGRRGNNQPQHF.

This clonotype occurred a few times. This chain links TRBV28 with TRBJ1-6; no firm D call. This CDR3 is 12 amino acids long. Trimming stripped 2 bases from V and 10 bases from J, with 6 bases between. Germline V gene lookup returns CDR1 MDHEN and CDR2 SYDVKM. CDR3 in DNA: TGTGCCAGCAGTTTAATCGAATCACCCCTCCACTTT. This translates into CASSLIESPLHF. The complete variable domain, with remaining parts taken from reference TRBV28 and TRBJ1-6, reads DVKVTQSSRYLVKRTGEKVFLECVQDMDHENMFWYRQDPGLGLRLIYFSYDVKMKEKGDIPEGYSVSREKKERFSLILESASTNQTSMYLCASSLIESPLHFGNGTRLTVT.

This clonotype was picked up many times. This chain connects TRBV7-8 to TRBJ1-5; D ambiguous. This CDR3 has 15 residues. Germline CDR1 SGHVS, CDR2 FQNEAQ. Trimming shortened V by 1 base and J by 0 bases, and 7 bases separated the two germline ends. This CDR3 reads CASSLGTGSNQPQHF. In DNA form, the CDR3 reads TGTGCCAGCAGCTTAGGAACGGGTAGCAATCAGCCCCAGCATTTT.

At least ten counts were recorded for this clonotype. The J gene is TRBJ2-7, the V gene TRBV19; D is perhaps TRBD1 or TRBD2 (5 bases each). V lost 10 bases and J lost 4, with 17 bases in between. This CDR3 is built from 13 residues. Germline CDR1 reads LNHDA; CDR2 reads SQIVND (reference sequence). The CDR3 loop is CATSRGPGYEQYF. The CDR3 bases are TGTGCCACAAGTAGGGGACCGGGTTACGAGCAGTACTTC.

This clonotype was seen ten or more times. The chain combines TRBV12-3 or TRBV12-4 with TRBJ2-7; 8 bases fit TRBD1. This CDR3 spans 13 amino acids. The V gene end was trimmed by 6 bases and the J gene end by 2 bases; junction bases not matched to a gene: 3. The DNA of the CDR3 is TGTGCCAGCAGCGGACAGGGACCCTACGAGCAGTACTTC. It is translated as CASSGQGPYEQYF.

This clonotype was seen at least ten times. This chain links TRBV27 with TRBJ2-1; TRBD2 matches 10 bases. CDR1 is MNHEY and CDR2 is SMNVEV in the germline V gene (reference sequence). Trimming cost V 5 bases and J 7 bases; bases outside gene matches: 11. The CDR3 runs 16 residues. The chain's CDR3 is CASSLSGGPPWNEQFF. The CDR3 DNA sequence: TGTGCCAGCAGTCTTAGCGGGGGGCCCCCCTGGAATGAGCAGTTCTTC.

In this sample, this clonotype turned up a few times. The rearrangement uses TRBV6-5 and TRBJ1-6, with 12 bases that match TRBD1. V lost 6 bases to trimming and J lost 7 bases; unmatched junction nucleotides: 1. Germline assignment: CDR1 MNHEY and CDR2 SVGAGI. This CDR3 is built from 14 residues. For the CDR3, the DNA is TGTGCCAGCAGGGGGACAGGGGGCAATTCACCCCTCCACTTT. Translated: CASRGTGGNSPLHF.

This clonotype turned up a few times. The chain links TRBV7-9 to TRBJ2-7; weak D call: TRBD2 (6 bases). The V and J ends lost 4 bases and 13 bases respectively, with 23 bases between them. The germline V gene has CDR1 SEHNR and CDR2 FQNEAQ (reference sequence). There are 14 residues in the CDR3. The DNA of the CDR3 is TGTGCCAGCAGCTCGTTGGCCGGGACTCGGGTATTCTACTTC. This translates into CASSSLAGTRVFYF.

This clonotype was counted many times. CDR3 bases: TGTGCCAGCAGTTCTGGAGTATCGGGGACAGATACGCAGTATTTT. Its translation: CASSSGVSGTDTQYF. The chain links TRBV6-2 or TRBV6-3 to TRBJ2-3, with D possibly TRBD2 on 5 matching bases. The CDR3 has 15 residues. The V gene's germline CDR1 is MNHEY and CDR2 SVGEGT. The germline V and J ends were trimmed by 4 bases and 3 bases, with 14 bases remaining between them.

The chain is built from TRBV6-5 and TRBJ1-2; D gene ambiguous. The CDR3 length is 13 residues. Germline CDR1 is MNHEY and CDR2 is SVGAGI. The V end lost 8 bases, the J end lost 1 base, and 11 bases lay between the germline ends. The CDR3: CASHRVGNYGYTF. In nucleotides, the CDR3 is TGTGCCAGCCACCGGGTCGGTAACTATGGCTACACCTTC.

Only a few counts were recorded for this clonotype. This chain links TRBV7-2 with TRBJ1-4; D gene ambiguous. The germline V and J ends were trimmed by 1 base and 3 bases, with 6 bases remaining between them. The CDR3 runs to 14 residues. Germline CDR1 SGHTA, CDR2 FQGNSA. The CDR3 is CASSLGRPNEKLFF. CDR3 DNA: TGTGCCAGCAGCTTAGGGCGGCCTAATGAAAAACTGTTTTTT. Drawing the rest from reference TRBV7-2 and TRBJ1-4, the complete variable domain is GAGVSQSPSNKVTEKGKDVELRCDPISGHTALYWYRQSLGQGLEFLIYFQGNSAPDKSGLPSDRFSAERTGGSVSTLTIQRTQQEDSAVYLCASSLGRPNEKLFFGSGTQLSVL.

This clonotype has at least ten counts. The genes are TRBV12-3 or TRBV12-4 and TRBJ1-5; 7 bases are shared with TRBD1. J was trimmed by 0 bases and V by 4 bases; bases with no gene match: 9. This CDR3 has 17 amino acids. CDR3: CASSSRGKRDSNQPQHF. In nucleotides, the CDR3 is TGTGCCAGCAGTTCCAGGGGGAAGAGGGATAGCAATCAGCCCCAGCATTTT.